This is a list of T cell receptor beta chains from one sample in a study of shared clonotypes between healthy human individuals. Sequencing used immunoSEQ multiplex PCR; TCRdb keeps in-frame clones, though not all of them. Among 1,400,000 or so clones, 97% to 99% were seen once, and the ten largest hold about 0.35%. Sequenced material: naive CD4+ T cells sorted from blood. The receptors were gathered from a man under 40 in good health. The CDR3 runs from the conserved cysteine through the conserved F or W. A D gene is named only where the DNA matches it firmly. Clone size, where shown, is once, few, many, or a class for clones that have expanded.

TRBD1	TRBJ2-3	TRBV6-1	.	CASSPTGATTDTQYF	TGTGCCAGCAGTCCGACAGGGGCCACCACAGATACGCAGTATTTT
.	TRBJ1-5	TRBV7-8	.	CASSLFQGLIWGQPQHF	TGTGCCAGCAGCTTATTTCAAGGACTGATCTGGGGTCAGCCCCAGCATTTT
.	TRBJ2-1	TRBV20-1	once	CSASRDNEQFF	TGCAGTGCTAGTCGAGACAATGAGCAGTTCTTC
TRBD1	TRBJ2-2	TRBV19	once	CASRGQGDRTGELFF	TGTGCCAGTAGAGGACAGGGTGATCGCACCGGGGAGCTGTTTTTT
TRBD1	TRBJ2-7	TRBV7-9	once	CASSIIRGYEQYF	TGTGCCAGCAGCATTATCAGGGGGTACGAGCAGTACTTC
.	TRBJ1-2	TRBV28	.	CASSSGPPAGYTF	TGTGCCAGCAGTAGCGGGCCGCCAGCTGGCTACACCTTC
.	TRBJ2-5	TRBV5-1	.	CASSFAAGETQYF	TGCGCCAGCAGCTTCGCGGCTGGAGAGACCCAGTACTTC
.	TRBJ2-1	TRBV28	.	CASSTPGLPYNEQFF	TGTGCCAGCAGTACACCGGGACTCCCATACAATGAGCAGTTCTTC
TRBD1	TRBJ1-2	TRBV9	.	CASSEDRWGGYGYTF	TGTGCCAGCAGCGAGGACAGGTGGGGAGGCTATGGCTACACCTTC
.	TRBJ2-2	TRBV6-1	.	CASRSRGPGTGELFF	TGTGCCAGCAGGAGCAGGGGACCTGGGACCGGGGAGCTGTTTTTT
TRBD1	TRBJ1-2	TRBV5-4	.	CASSDRGGYGYTF	TGTGCCAGCAGCGACAGGGGAGGTTATGGCTACACCTTC
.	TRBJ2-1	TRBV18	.	CASSPLPAGHSRNEQFF	TGTGCCAGCTCACCACTCCCGGCAGGGCACTCTAGGAATGAGCAGTTCTTC
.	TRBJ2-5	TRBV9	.	CASSVSGQETQYF	TGTGCCAGCAGCGTTAGCGGTCAAGAGACCCAGTACTTC
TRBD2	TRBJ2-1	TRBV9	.	CASSAPLRGGSYNEQFF	TGTGCCAGCAGCGCCCCGCTTCGGGGGGGCTCCTACAATGAGCAGTTCTTC
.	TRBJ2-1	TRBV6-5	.	CASTLGSSYNEQFF	TGTGCCAGCACCCTTGGAAGCTCCTACAATGAGCAGTTCTTC
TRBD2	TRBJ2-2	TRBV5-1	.	CASSLAPRTGLAGNGGELFF	TGCGCCAGCAGCTTGGCCCCGCGGACAGGACTAGCGGGAAATGGCGGGGAGCTGTTTTTT
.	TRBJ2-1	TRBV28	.	CASSPYSNEQFF	TGTGCCAGCAGTCCGTACTCAAACGAGCAGTTCTTC
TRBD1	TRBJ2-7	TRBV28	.	CASSRDRNYEQYF	TGTGCCAGCAGCCGGGACAGAAACTACGAGCAGTACTTC
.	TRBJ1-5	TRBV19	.	CASRIGGNQPQHF	TGTGCCAGTAGAATCGGCGGTAATCAGCCCCAGCATTTT
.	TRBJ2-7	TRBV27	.	CASRQGGSAYEQYF	TGTGCCAGCCGTCAGGGGGGGTCCGCATACGAGCAGTACTTC
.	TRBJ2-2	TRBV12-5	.	CASGLERMGPGELFF	TGTGCTAGTGGTTTGGAAAGGATGGGGCCCGGGGAGCTGTTTTTT
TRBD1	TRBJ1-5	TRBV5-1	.	CARFYRDRGQEDNQPQHF	TGCGCCAGATTTTACCGGGACAGGGGGCAGGAGGACAATCAGCCCCAGCATTTT
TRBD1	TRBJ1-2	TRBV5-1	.	CASSVQGAQRNGYTF	TGCGCCAGCAGCGTACAGGGGGCGCAGAGGAATGGCTACACCTTC
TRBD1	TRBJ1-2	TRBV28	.	CASSVEGAFPLGYTF	TGTGCCAGCAGTGTTGAGGGGGCGTTTCCTTTAGGCTACACCTTC
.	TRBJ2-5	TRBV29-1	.	CSVDSFQETQYF	TGCAGCGTGGACAGCTTCCAAGAGACCCAGTACTTC
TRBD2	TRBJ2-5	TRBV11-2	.	CASSLTTGRALVETQYF	TGTGCCAGCAGCTTAACAACCGGGAGGGCCCTCGTAGAGACCCAGTACTTC
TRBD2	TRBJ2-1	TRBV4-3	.	CASSPSTAGLAGWNEQFF	TGCGCCAGCAGCCCTTCGACGGCGGGACTAGCGGGGTGGAATGAGCAGTTCTTC
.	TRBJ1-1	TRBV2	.	CASSYKQGNTEAFF	TGTGCCAGCAGTTATAAACAGGGGAACACTGAAGCTTTCTTT
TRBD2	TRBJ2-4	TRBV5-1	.	CASSSTSGNRRNIQYF	TGCGCCAGCAGCTCGACTAGCGGGAACCGAAGGAACATTCAGTACTTC
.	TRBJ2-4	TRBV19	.	CASSIDFEYIQYF	TGTGCCAGTAGTATAGACTTCGAGTACATTCAGTACTTC
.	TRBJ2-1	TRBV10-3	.	CAISDALYNEQFF	TGTGCCATCAGTGACGCTCTCTACAATGAGCAGTTCTTC
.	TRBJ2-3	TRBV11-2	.	CASSRDSNTDTQYF	TGTGCCAGCAGCCGGGACTCCAACACAGATACGCAGTATTTT
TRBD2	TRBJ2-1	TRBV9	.	CASTLRLVGGSGNEQFF	TGTGCCAGCACCCTACGTCTGGTGGGCGGGAGTGGAAATGAGCAGTTCTTC
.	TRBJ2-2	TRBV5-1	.	CASSADREAGELFF	TGCGCCAGCAGCGCTGACAGGGAGGCCGGGGAGCTGTTTTTT
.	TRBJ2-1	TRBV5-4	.	CASSAPGANEQFF	TGTGCCAGCAGCGCGCCGGGAGCCAATGAGCAGTTCTTC
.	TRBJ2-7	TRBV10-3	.	CAISDSYYEQYF	TGTGCCATCAGCGACAGTTACTACGAGCAGTACTTC
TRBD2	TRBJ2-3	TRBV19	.	CASTLRLAGVTDTQYF	TGTGCCAGTACCCTCCGACTAGCGGGAGTCACAGATACGCAGTATTTT
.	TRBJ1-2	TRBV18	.	CASSPPLTVFGYTF	TGTGCCAGCTCACCACCGTTAACAGTTTTTGGCTACACCTTC
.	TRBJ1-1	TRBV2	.	CASSSGGGHTEAFF	TGTGCCAGCAGTTCTGGTGGGGGGCACACTGAAGCTTTCTTT
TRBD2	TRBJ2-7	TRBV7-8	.	CASSQAISGSTRRGEQYF	TGTGCCAGCAGCCAGGCGATTAGCGGGAGTACCCGCCGCGGCGAGCAGTACTTC
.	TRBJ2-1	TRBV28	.	CASSLTHNEQFF	TGTGCCAGCAGCCTGACCCACAATGAGCAGTTCTTC